Shown below are 13 T cell receptor beta chains from a single sample sequenced in a study of OX40 agonist ivuxolimab in advanced cancers. The repertoire was sequenced with immunoSEQ multiplex PCR; TCRdb's copy has only in-frame clones and lacks some. The sample consists of tens of thousands of clones, nearly 90% of them appearing once. Sequences were derived from CD4+ or CD8+ T cells sorted from blood, sampled in a trial of the OX40 agonist ivuxolimab. The receptors come from an adult with an advanced solid tumor such as melanoma, head and neck, liver or kidney cancer.

This chain uses TRBV9 with TRBJ2-7; a possible D gene is TRBD1 (6 bases). Trimming pared 1 base from V and 0 bases from J, leaving 11 bases between. Germline assignment: CDR1 SGDLS and CDR2 YYNGEE. The CDR3 runs 15 residues. The CDR3 region has the DNA TGTGCCAGCAGCGTAAGGGGGTTGGGCTCCTACGAGCAGTACTTC. Residues: CASSVRGLGSYEQYF.

The chain carries TRBV2 and TRBJ1-5, with TRBD1 identical over 8 bases. The J call may be faulty, since TRBJ2-3 better matches the DNA end. The CDR3 length is 14 residues. Per the germline V gene, CDR1 is SNHLY and CDR2 is FYNNEI. Written as DNA, the CDR3 is TGTGCCAGCAGTTTACAGGGGGTCAATCAGCCCCAGTATTTT. Translation gives CASSLQGVNQPQYF.

The chain is built from TRBV5-1 and TRBJ1-1; no definite D call. This CDR3 is 13 amino acids long. Trimming took off 0 bases at V and 2 bases at J, with 5 bases between the two ends. Germline CDR1 SGHRS, CDR2 YFSETQ. CDR3 residues: CASSLADNTEAFF. As DNA, the CDR3 is TGCGCCAGCAGCTTGGCTGATAACACTGAAGCTTTCTTT.

CDR3 loop: CASSYVRGSYNSPLHF. The CDR3 bases are TGTGCCAGCAGTTACGTCCGAGGCTCCTATAATTCACCCCTCCACTTT. V and J are TRBV6-5 and TRBJ1-6; unclear D gene. V lost 2 bases, J lost 0 bases, and 8 bases lay in between. Germline-derived CDR1 and CDR2 are MNHEY and SVGAGI. The CDR3 is 16 residues long.

CDR3 protein: CASSPYTGELFF. The CDR3 DNA is TGTGCCAGCAGCCCCTACACCGGGGAGCTGTTTTTT. J is TRBJ2-2 and V is TRBV11-3; D is ambiguous. The CDR3 is 12 residues long. With 5 bases removed from V and 3 bases from J, the gap between germline ends came to 4 bases. The V gene's germline CDR1 is SGHNT and CDR2 YENEEA.

The chain employs TRBV5-4 and TRBJ1-3; TRBD1 is a possible D gene (5 bases). Per germline, CDR1 SGHNT and CDR2 YYREEE (reference sequence). V lost 5 bases and J lost 4, with 13 bases in between. The length of the CDR3 is 14 residues. Here the CDR3 DNA reads TGTGCCAGCAGTCTCCCAGGGTACGGAAACACCATATATTTT. Protein: CASSLPGYGNTIYF.

The chain has TRBV6-1 and TRBJ1-4; maybe TRBD1 (5 bases). The germline V gene has CDR1 MNHNS and CDR2 SASEGT. V dropped 6 bases and J dropped 4 bases, with 12 bases sitting between them. The CDR3 is 14 amino acids. This CDR3 is CASSGTGYNEKLFF. CDR3 sequence (DNA): TGTGCCAGCAGCGGGACGGGCTATAATGAAAAACTGTTTTTT.

The CDR3 nucleotides are TGCGCCAGCAGCCCAGGACAGGGGCCCTCCTCTGGGGCCAACGTCCTGACTTTC. It codes for CASSPGQGPSSGANVLTF. This chain links TRBV4-1 with TRBJ2-6; TRBD1 agrees at 9 bases. The CDR3 contains 18 residues. Germline V gene sequence: CDR1 MGHRA, CDR2 YSYEKL. V shed 4 bases and J 0 bases; nucleotides not matched to a gene: 7.

This clone was counted between two and nine times. This CDR3 reads CASSYAPGQGNTIYF. The CDR3 coding sequence is TGTGCCAGCAGTTACGCCCCGGGACAGGGAAACACCATATATTTT. The V gene is TRBV6-5, the J gene TRBJ1-3, with 7 bases identical to TRBD1. Germline lookup yields CDR1 MNHEY and CDR2 SVGAGI. V trimming: 2 bases; J trimming: 4 bases; junction bases outside the gene matches: 5. The CDR3 runs to 15 residues.

About this clone itself: At the DNA level, this CDR3 is encoded by other sequences in the same sample as well. The V and J genes are TRBV7-8 and TRBJ1-2; D gene uncertain. V dropped 1 base and J dropped 4 bases, with 4 bases sitting between them. The length of the CDR3 is 12 residues. Germline V gene lookup returns CDR1 SGHVS and CDR2 FQNEAQ. Here the CDR3 reads CASSLVSYGYTF. The CDR3 region has the DNA TGTGCCAGCAGCTTAGTCTCCTATGGCTACACCTTC.

V gene TRBV11-3 combines with J gene TRBJ2-2, with D possibly being TRBD1 (6 bases). The CDR3 is 16 residues long. V lost 4 bases to trimming and J lost 6 bases, with 18 bases between them. CDR1 and CDR2 (germline): SGHNT, YENEEA. CDR3 protein: CASSSFRGSIAGELFF. The CDR3 DNA reads TGTGCCAGCAGCTCCTTCAGGGGAAGTATTGCCGGGGAGCTGTTTTTT.

The rearrangement links TRBV6-1 to TRBJ2-3, with TRBD1 matching 12 bases. The CDR3 extends over 15 amino acids. Trimming removed 6 bases from V and 6 bases from J; junction bases left unmatched: 7. CDR1 is MNHNS and CDR2 is SASEGT in the germline V gene. CDR3 coding DNA: TGTGCCAGCAGAGCCGGGACAGGGGGCTCGGATACGCAGTATTTT. Protein sequence: CASRAGTGGSDTQYF.

The V call is TRBV4-2, the J call TRBJ1-1; 7 bases match TRBD1. The CDR3 is made up of 14 amino acids. J gave up 6 bases and V 0 bases, and 4 bases lay outside the gene matches. Germline V gene data show CDR1 as LGHNA and CDR2 as YNFKEQ. The CDR3 spells CASSQERGQSEAFF. The CDR3 DNA reads as TGTGCCAGCAGCCAAGAGAGGGGACAGTCTGAAGCTTTCTTT.